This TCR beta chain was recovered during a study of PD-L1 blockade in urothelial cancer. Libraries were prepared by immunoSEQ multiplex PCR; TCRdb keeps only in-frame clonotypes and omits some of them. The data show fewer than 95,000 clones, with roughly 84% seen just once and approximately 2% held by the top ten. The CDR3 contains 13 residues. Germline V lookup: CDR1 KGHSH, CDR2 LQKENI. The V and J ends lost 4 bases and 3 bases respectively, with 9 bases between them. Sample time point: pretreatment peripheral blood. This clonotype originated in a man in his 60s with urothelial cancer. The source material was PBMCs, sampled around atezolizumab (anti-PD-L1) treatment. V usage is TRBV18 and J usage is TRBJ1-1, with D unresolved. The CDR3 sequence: CASSRVEDTEAFF. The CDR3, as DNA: TGTGCCAGCTCACGAGTCGAGGACACTGAAGCTTTCTTT. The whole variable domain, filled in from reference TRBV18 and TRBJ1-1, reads NAGVMQNPRHLVRRRGQEARLRCSPMKGHSHVYWYRQLPEEGLKFMVYLQKENIIDESGMPKERFSAEFPKEGPSILRIQQVVRGDSAAYFCASSRVEDTEAFFGQGTRLTVV.